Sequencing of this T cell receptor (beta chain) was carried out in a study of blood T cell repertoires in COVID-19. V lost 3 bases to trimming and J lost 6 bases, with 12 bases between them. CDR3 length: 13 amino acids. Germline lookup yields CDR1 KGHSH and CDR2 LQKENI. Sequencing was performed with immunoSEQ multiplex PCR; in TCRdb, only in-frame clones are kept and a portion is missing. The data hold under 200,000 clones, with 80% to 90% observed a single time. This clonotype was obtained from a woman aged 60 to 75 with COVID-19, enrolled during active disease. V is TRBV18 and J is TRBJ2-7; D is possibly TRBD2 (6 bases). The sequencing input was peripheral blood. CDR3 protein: CASSPRGSVEQYF. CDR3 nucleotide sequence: TGTGCCAGCTCACCCCGGGGGAGCGTCGAGCAGTACTTC.